This T cell receptor beta chain was identified in a study of graft-versus-host responses after intestinal transplantation. Worth noting for this clone: The antigen is undetermined.

The table came from immunoSEQ multiplex PCR; TCRdb's copy has only in-frame clones and leaves some out. Here the sample spans 99,000 or so clones, approximately 90% being singletons. The germline V gene has CDR1 LNHDA and CDR2 SQIVND (reference sequence). V gave up 10 bases and J gave up 4 bases, with 13 bases separating them. The length of the CDR3 is 12 residues. This TCR came from a human donor who was the organ donor for an intestinal transplant. The J gene is TRBJ1-1, the V gene TRBV19, with D hard to call. The sequencing used unstimulated CD8+ T cells sorted from spleen or lymph node cells, collected before transplant. CDR3 coding DNA: TGTGCCATAACCGGGAGCGGCACTGAAGCTTTCTTT. This gives the protein CAITGSGTEAFF.